This T cell receptor (beta chain) appears in the sequencing data of a study of chronic HIV infection and antiretroviral therapy. Each CDR3 protein gets one entry after TCRdb re-called the 5' RACE reads with MiXCR. The table shows some 43,000 distinct CDR3 sequences, with about 18% occurring only once. From germline, CDR1 is MGHRA and CDR2 YSYEKL. CDR3 length: 15 amino acids. The V and J ends lost 2 bases and 0 bases respectively, with 8 bases between them. What was sequenced was peripheral blood. The sequence was collected from an adult who had HIV and had not received antiretroviral therapy, or was an uninfected healthy control (not recorded which). The chain uses TRBV4-1 and TRBJ2-4, with D uncertain. CDR3 DNA: TGCGCCAGCAGCCAACTGGGTTTAGCCAAAAACATTCAGTACTTC. It yields the protein CASSQLGLAKNIQYF.